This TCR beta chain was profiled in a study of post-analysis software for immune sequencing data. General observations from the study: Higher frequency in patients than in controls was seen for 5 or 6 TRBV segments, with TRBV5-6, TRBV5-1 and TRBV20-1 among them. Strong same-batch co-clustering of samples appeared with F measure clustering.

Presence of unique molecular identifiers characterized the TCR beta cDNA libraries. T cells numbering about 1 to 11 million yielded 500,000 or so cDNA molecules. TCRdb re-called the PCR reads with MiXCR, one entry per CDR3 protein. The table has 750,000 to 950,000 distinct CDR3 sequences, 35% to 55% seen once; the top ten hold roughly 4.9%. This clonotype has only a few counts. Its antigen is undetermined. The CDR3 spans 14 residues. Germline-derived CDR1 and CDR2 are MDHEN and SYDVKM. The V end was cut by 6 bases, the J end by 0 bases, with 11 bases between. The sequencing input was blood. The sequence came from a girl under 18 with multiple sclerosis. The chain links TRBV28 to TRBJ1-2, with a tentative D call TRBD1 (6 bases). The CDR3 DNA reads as TGTGCCAGCAGGCACAGGGTTTCTAACTATGGCTACACCTTC. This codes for CASRHRVSNYGYTF.